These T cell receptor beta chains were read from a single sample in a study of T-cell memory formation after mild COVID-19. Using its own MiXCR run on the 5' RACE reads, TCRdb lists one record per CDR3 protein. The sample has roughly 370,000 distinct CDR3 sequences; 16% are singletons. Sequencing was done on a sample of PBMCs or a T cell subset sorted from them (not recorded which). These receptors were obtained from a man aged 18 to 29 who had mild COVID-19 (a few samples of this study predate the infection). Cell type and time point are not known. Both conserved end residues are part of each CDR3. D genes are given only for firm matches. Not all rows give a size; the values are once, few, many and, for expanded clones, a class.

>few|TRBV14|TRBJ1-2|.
CASSPTLLGGFYGYTF
TGTGCCAGCAGCCCGACCCTCCTGGGAGGTTTCTATGGCTACACCTTC
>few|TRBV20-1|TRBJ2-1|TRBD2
CSATGGGAYNEQFF
TGCAGTGCCACGGGGGGGGGAGCCTACAATGAGCAGTTCTTC
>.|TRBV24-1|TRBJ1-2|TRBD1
CATSDMTGGAGDGYTF
TGTGCCACCAGTGATATGACAGGGGGCGCCGGGGATGGCTACACCTTC
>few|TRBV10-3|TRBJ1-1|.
CAVAQGNTEAFF
TGTGCCGTGGCTCAGGGGAACACTGAAGCTTTCTTT
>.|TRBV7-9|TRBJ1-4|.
CASSLSPNNEKLFF
TGTGCCAGCAGCTTATCGCCCAATAATGAAAAACTGTTTTTT
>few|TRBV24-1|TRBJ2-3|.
CATSDPVDTQYF
TGTGCCACCAGTGACCCCGTTGATACGCAGTATTTT
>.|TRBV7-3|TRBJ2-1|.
CASSRGAYNEQFF
TGTGCCAGCAGCAGAGGGGCCTACAATGAGCAGTTCTTC
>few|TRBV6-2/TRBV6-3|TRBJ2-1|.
CASSLTTTDGHNEQFF
TGTGCCAGCAGTCTCACGACGACCGACGGACACAATGAGCAGTTCTTC
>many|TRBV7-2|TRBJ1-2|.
CASSPPWGSTNYGYTF
TGTGCCAGCAGCCCCCCTTGGGGCTCGACTAACTATGGCTACACCTTC
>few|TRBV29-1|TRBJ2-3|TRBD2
CSVGTRHTDTQYF
TGCAGCGTTGGGACTAGACACACAGATACGCAGTATTTT
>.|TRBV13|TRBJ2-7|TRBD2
CASSFRGGTPYEQYF
TGTGCCAGCAGCTTCCGGGGGGGAACACCCTACGAGCAGTACTTC
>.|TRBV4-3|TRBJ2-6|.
CASSQDGVSGANVLTF
TGCGCCAGCAGCCAAGATGGAGTCTCTGGGGCCAACGTCCTGACTTTC
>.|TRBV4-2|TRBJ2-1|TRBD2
CASSQGTSPDNEQFF
TGTGCCAGCAGCCAAGGGACTAGCCCTGACAATGAGCAGTTCTTC
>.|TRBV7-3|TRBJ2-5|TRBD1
CASSPAPGQPETQYF
TGTGCCAGCAGCCCAGCCCCGGGACAGCCAGAGACCCAGTACTTC
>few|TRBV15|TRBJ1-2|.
CATSRDPGRAYGYTF
TGTGCCACCAGCAGAGATCCCGGACGCGCCTATGGCTACACCTTC
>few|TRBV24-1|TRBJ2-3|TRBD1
CATQPSTGGEGTQYF
TGTGCCACACAGCCCTCGACAGGGGGCGAGGGGACGCAGTATTTT
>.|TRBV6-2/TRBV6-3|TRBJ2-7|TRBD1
CASRPRTGTGGYDEQYF
TGTGCCAGCAGGCCCCGGACCGGGACAGGGGGCTACGACGAGCAGTACTTC
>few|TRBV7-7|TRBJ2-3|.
CASSLALLSDTQYF
TGTGCCAGCAGCTTAGCCTTACTATCAGATACGCAGTATTTT
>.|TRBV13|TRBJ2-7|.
CASRLGDASIGRYEQYF
TGTGCCAGCAGATTAGGGGACGCCTCCATAGGGAGGTACGAGCAGTACTTC
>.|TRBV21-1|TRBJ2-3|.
CANEPKAESSTDTQYF
TGTGCCAACGAACCAAAAGCGGAGTCTAGCACAGATACGCAGTATTTT
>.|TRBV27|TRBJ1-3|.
CASSFGGGGNTIYF
TGTGCCAGCAGTTTTGGCGGGGGTGGAAACACCATATATTTT
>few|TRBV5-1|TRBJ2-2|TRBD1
CATPRQGDTGELFF
TGCGCCACCCCTAGGCAGGGGGACACCGGGGAGCTGTTTTTT
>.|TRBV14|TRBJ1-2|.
CASSQEDGRRGGYTF
TGTGCCAGCAGCCAAGAAGACGGCCGACGCGGGGGCTACACCTTC
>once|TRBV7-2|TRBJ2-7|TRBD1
CASSLEWTGAYEQYF
TGTGCCAGCAGCTTAGAGTGGACAGGTGCCTACGAGCAGTACTTC
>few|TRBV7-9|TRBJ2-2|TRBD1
CASSSDRAGELFF
TGTGCCAGCAGTTCGGACAGGGCCGGGGAGCTGTTTTTT
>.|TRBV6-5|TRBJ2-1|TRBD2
CASSSGSGGSHNEQFF
TGTGCCAGCAGCTCCGGTAGCGGGGGGTCCCACAATGAGCAGTTCTTC
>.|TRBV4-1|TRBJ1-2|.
CASSPEGPRGVEGYTF
TGCGCCAGCAGCCCCGAGGGACCCAGGGGAGTTGAAGGCTACACCTTC
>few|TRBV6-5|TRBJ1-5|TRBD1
CASRLGQGNQPQHF
TGTGCCAGCAGGTTGGGACAGGGTAATCAGCCCCAGCATTTT
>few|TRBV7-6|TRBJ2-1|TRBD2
CASSSERGYNEQFF
TGTGCCAGCAGCTCTGAGCGGGGTTACAATGAGCAGTTCTTC
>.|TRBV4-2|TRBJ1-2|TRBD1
CASSQEQGRGYTF
TGTGCCAGCAGCCAAGAACAGGGGAGGGGCTACACCTTC
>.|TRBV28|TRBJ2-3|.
CAVSPHTDTQYF
TGTGCCGTCTCCCCTCACACAGATACGCAGTATTTT
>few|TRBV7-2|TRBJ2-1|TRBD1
CASSLSGTGGSFF
TGTGCCAGCAGCTTATCCGGAACAGGGGGTTCGTTCTTC
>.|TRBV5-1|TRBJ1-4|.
CASSLLQATTNEKLFF
TGCGCCAGCAGCTTGTTACAGGCTACAACTAATGAAAAACTGTTTTTT
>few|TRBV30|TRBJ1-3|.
CAWSSGNTIYF
TGTGCCTGGAGTTCTGGAAACACCATATATTTT
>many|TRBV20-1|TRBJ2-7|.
CSAPGRAYEQYF
TGCAGTGCGCCGGGACGGGCCTACGAGCAGTACTTC
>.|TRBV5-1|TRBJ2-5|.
CASSDDQETQYF
TGCGCCAGCAGCGACGACCAAGAGACCCAGTACTTC
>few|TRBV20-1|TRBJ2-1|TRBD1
CSARAGTDYNEQFF
TGCAGTGCTAGAGCCGGGACAGACTACAATGAGCAGTTCTTC
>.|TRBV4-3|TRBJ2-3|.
CANRDSVRPLDTDTQYF
TGCGCCAACCGGGACTCCGTCCGGCCTCTGGATACAGATACGCAGTATTTT
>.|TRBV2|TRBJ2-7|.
CASLDIGYEQYF
TGTGCCAGCCTCGACATAGGGTACGAGCAGTACTTC
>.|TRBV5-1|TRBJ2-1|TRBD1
CASSGGQSSYNEQFF
TGCGCCAGCAGCGGGGGACAGAGCTCCTACAATGAGCAGTTCTTC
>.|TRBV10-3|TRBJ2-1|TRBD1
CATTPSPGQGNEQFF
TGTGCCACCACGCCCTCACCGGGACAGGGGAACGAGCAGTTCTTC
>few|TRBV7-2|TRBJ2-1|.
CASNHRVLNEQFF
TGTGCCAGCAACCACAGGGTTCTCAATGAGCAGTTCTTC
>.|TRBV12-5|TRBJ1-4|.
CASGPVGRDEKLFF
TGTGCTAGTGGCCCGGTCGGCCGGGATGAAAAACTGTTTTTT
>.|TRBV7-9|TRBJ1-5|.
CASGGQDLIQPQHF
TGTGCCAGCGGGGGGCAGGACCTCATTCAGCCCCAGCATTTT
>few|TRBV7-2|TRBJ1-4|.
CASSLQISGRELFF
TGTGCCAGCAGCTTACAAATTTCAGGGCGGGAACTGTTTTTT
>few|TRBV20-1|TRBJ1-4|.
CSARGTASNEKLFF
TGCAGTGCTAGAGGGACAGCCTCAAATGAAAAACTGTTTTTT
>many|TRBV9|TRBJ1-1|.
CASSVDSIWNTEAFF
TGTGCCAGCAGCGTTGATTCCATTTGGAACACTGAAGCTTTCTTT
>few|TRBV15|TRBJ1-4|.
CATSGRRGTTNEKLFF
TGTGCCACCAGCGGGCGGAGGGGGACGACTAATGAAAAACTGTTTTTT
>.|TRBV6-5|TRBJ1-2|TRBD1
CASTPQGGGLGYGYTF
TGTGCCAGCACTCCTCAGGGGGGTGGGCTAGGCTATGGCTACACCTTC
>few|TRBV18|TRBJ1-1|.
CASSIHTEAFF
TGTGCCAGCTCAATCCACACTGAAGCTTTCTTT
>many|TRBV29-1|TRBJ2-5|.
CSVRTPQETQYF
TGCAGCGTGCGGACCCCCCAAGAGACCCAGTACTTC
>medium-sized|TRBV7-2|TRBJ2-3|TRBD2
CASSPGGPLTDTQYF
TGTGCCAGCAGCCCGGGGGGGCCCCTCACAGATACGCAGTATTTT
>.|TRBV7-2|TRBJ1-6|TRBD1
CASSPQTGGGFPLHF
TGTGCCAGCAGCCCACAGACAGGGGGAGGGTTCCCCCTCCACTTT
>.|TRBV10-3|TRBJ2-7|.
CAISGVSYEQYF
TGTGCCATCAGTGGCGTTTCCTACGAGCAGTACTTC
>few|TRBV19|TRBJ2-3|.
CASSISITDTQYF
TGTGCCAGTAGTATATCTATCACAGATACGCAGTATTTT
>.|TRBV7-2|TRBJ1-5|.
CASSLEPPGADSNQPQHF
TGTGCCAGCAGCTTAGAGCCCCCCGGGGCGGACAGCAATCAGCCCCAGCATTTT
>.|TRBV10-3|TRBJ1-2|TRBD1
CAISPSNRGRGSSHGYTF
TGTGCCATCAGCCCGAGCAACAGGGGGCGCGGGTCGAGCCATGGCTACACCTTC
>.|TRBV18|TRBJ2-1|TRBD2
CASSLGGLAGETSPHNEQFF
TGTGCCAGCTCACTTGGAGGACTAGCGGGGGAGACGTCTCCCCACAATGAGCAGTTCTTC
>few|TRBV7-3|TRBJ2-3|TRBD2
CASSSGLAGGPADTQYF
TGTGCCAGCAGCTCGGGACTAGCGGGGGGACCCGCAGATACGCAGTATTTT